This section outlines one T cell receptor (beta chain) sequence together with its context. The CDR3 is 17 residues long. V lost 8 bases, J lost 6 bases, and 15 bases stayed unmatched. Germline CDR1 SNHLY, CDR2 FYNNEI. Sequencing was performed with immunoSEQ multiplex PCR; in TCRdb, only in-frame clones are kept and a portion is missing. The sample consists of under 350,000 clones, roughly 85% of them appearing once. The sample comes from a study of cytomegalovirus exposure and HLA in healthy donors. Sequenced sample: PBMCs. The chain recombines TRBV2 with TRBJ2-2; 10 bases align to TRBD2. This sequence was found in a woman younger than 35 in good health and CMV-seronegative. The DNA for the CDR3 is TGTGCCAGCGTTGGTGGTGAAGGGACTAGCGTTTCCGGGGAGCTGTTTTTT. This codes for CASVGGEGTSVSGELFF. The full variable domain, its missing parts supplied by reference TRBV2 and TRBJ2-2, is EPEVTQTPSHQVTQMGQEVILRCVPISNHLYFYWYRQILGQKVEFLVSFYNNEISEKSEIFDDQFSVERPDGSNFTLKIRSTKLEDSAMYFCASVGGEGTSVSGELFFGEGSRLTVL.